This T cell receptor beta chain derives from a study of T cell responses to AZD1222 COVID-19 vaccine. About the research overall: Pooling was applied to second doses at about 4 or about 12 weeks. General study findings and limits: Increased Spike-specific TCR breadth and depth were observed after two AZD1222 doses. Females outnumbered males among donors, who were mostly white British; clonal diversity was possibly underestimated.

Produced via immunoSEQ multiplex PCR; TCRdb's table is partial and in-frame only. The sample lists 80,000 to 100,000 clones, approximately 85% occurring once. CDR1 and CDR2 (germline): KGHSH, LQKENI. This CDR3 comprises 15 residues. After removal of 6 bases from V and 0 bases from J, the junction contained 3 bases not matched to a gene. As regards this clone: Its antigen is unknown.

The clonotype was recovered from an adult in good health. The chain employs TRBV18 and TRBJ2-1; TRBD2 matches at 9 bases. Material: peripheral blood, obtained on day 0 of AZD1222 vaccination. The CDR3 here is CASSLSGSSYNEQFF. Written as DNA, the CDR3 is TGTGCCAGCTCGCTTAGCGGGAGCTCCTACAATGAGCAGTTCTTC. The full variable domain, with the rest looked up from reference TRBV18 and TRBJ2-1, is NAGVMQNPRHLVRRRGQEARLRCSPMKGHSHVYWYRQLPEEGLKFMVYLQKENIIDESGMPKERFSAEFPKEGPSILRIQQVVRGDSAAYFCASSLSGSSYNEQFFGPGTRLTVL.